Shown below are 27 T cell receptor beta chains from a single sample sequenced in a study of shared clonotypes between healthy human individuals. Repertoires were generated with immunoSEQ multiplex PCR, while TCRdb's copy carries only in-frame clones and drops some. This repertoire shows approximately 1,500,000 clones, roughly 96% found once; its top ten account for approximately 1.2%. Sequenced sample: naive CD4+ T cells sorted from blood. The subset was: CD45RA+ positively selected. These receptors came from a man aged 25 to 45 in good health.

The chain is built from TRBV29-1 and TRBJ2-5; TRBD2 matches 11 bases. This CDR3 spans 15 amino acids. Trimming took 4 bases from V and 2 from J; bases not matched to a gene: 6. In germline, CDR1 is SQVTM, CDR2 ANQGSEA. CDR3 loop: CSVVPSGRPQETQYF. As DNA, the CDR3 is TGCAGCGTTGTACCTAGCGGGAGGCCACAAGAGACCCAGTACTTC.

This rearrangement joins TRBV10-1 to TRBJ2-1, with a possible D match to TRBD2 (5 bases). Germline V CDR1 and CDR2: WNHNN, SYGVQD (reference sequence). The CDR3 covers 15 residues. V was cut by 4 bases and J by 3 bases, with 13 bases left in between. The DNA for the CDR3 is TGCGCCAGCAGTGCGGGATTTACGGGCTACAATGAGCAGTTCTTC. Translation gives CASSAGFTGYNEQFF.

The J gene is TRBJ2-5, the V gene TRBV7-8; D may be TRBD1 (6 bases). The V end lost 7 bases, the J end lost 2 bases, and 23 bases lay between the germline ends. The CDR3 runs 17 residues. Germline assignment: CDR1 SGHVS and CDR2 FQNEAQ. In DNA, the CDR3 is TGTGCCAGCACCTGGATCACCGAATGGGGGCAACAAGAGACCCAGTACTTC. Amino acids: CASTWITEWGQQETQYF.

The rearrangement links TRBV2 to TRBJ2-1; no clear D. V gave up 7 bases and J gave up 3 bases, with 16 bases separating them. This CDR3 has 15 residues. In germline, CDR1 is SNHLY, CDR2 FYNNEI. The CDR3 nucleotides are TGTGCCAGCATTGGAGAGATCGGAAACTACAATGAGCAGTTCTTC. Translating gives CASIGEIGNYNEQFF. Complete variable domain (other parts from reference TRBV2 and TRBJ2-1): EPEVTQTPSHQVTQMGQEVILRCVPISNHLYFYWYRQILGQKVEFLVSFYNNEISEKSEIFDDQFSVERPDGSNFTLKIRSTKLEDSAMYFCASIGEIGNYNEQFFGPGTRLTVL.

The chain joins TRBV5-1 to TRBJ2-1, with 8 bases identical to TRBD1. Germline V lookup: CDR1 SGHRS, CDR2 YFSETQ. V lost 2 bases, J lost 4 bases, and 8 bases stayed unmatched. The CDR3 is 16 residues long. The DNA of the CDR3 is TGCGCCAGCAGCTTTTACGGACAGGGTTCTTACAATGAGCAGTTCTTC. Amino acid sequence: CASSFYGQGSYNEQFF.

V gene TRBV7-2 combines with J gene TRBJ2-1; 10 bases fit TRBD2. Unmatched junction bases numbered 4, after V lost 1 base and J lost 1 base. Germline loops: CDR1 SGHTA, CDR2 FQGNSA. The CDR3 consists of 17 residues. DNA for the CDR3: TGTGCCAGCAGCTTAGATCTAGCGGGAGCGTCCTACAATGAGCAGTTCTTC. Its protein is CASSLDLAGASYNEQFF.

V is TRBV12-5 and J is TRBJ2-5; D is undetermined. The germline V and J ends were trimmed by 1 base and 2 bases, with 2 bases remaining between them. The CDR3 sequence is 12 residues long. From germline, CDR1 is LGHNT and CDR2 FRNRAP. This chain's CDR3 is CASGLAQETQYF. The CDR3 coding sequence is TGTGCTAGTGGTTTGGCGCAAGAGACCCAGTACTTC.

J is TRBJ2-5 and V is TRBV5-1; D gene unclear. Germline CDR1 SGHRS, CDR2 YFSETQ. The CDR3 has 17 residues. Trimming pared 4 bases from V and 1 base from J, leaving 20 bases between. This chain's CDR3 is CASSLPKSPRTQETQYF. CDR3 coding DNA: TGCGCCAGCAGCCTGCCGAAGTCACCGAGGACCCAAGAGACCCAGTACTTC.

The rearrangement links TRBV5-3 to TRBJ2-5, with D possibly being TRBD1 or TRBD2 (6 bases each). TRBV5-3 is labeled an ORF, and its function is uncertain. The CDR3 is made up of 14 amino acids. Trimming left V 0 bases short and J 5 bases short, with 11 bases between. The CDR3 DNA reads as TGTGCCAGAAGCTTGGAAGGGGGGTTGGAGACCCAGTACTTC. Translated, it gives CARSLEGGLETQYF.

The chain recombines TRBV10-3 with TRBJ2-2; 11 bases match TRBD1. Germline CDR1 and CDR2: ENHRY and SYGVKD. This CDR3 is 18 amino acids long. J gave up 0 bases and V 1 base, and 4 bases lay outside the gene matches. The CDR3 nucleotides are TGTGCCATCAGTGAGTTGGGACAGGGGGTTGCGAACACCGGGGAGCTGTTTTTT. This gives the protein CAISELGQGVANTGELFF.

As to this clone: The sample carries other DNA sequences with the same CDR3. This sequence joins TRBV7-2 and TRBJ2-5, with 7 bases lining up with TRBD2. The CDR3 loop spans 14 amino acids. Germline CDR1 and CDR2: SGHTA and FQGNSA. V lost 3 bases to trimming and J lost 1 base; unmatched junction nucleotides: 2. The CDR3 is CASSLGRAQETQYF. The CDR3 nucleotides read TGTGCCAGCAGCTTGGGGAGGGCCCAAGAGACCCAGTACTTC.

The chain is built from TRBV5-4 and TRBJ2-1, with D unresolved. The V end lost 9 bases, the J end lost 6 bases, and 16 bases lay between the germline ends. The CDR3 totals 13 residues. The germline gives CDR1 SGHNT, CDR2 YYREEE (reference sequence). CDR3 sequence (DNA): TGTGCCACCTCGACGAGGAACCCCAATGAGCAGTTCTTC. It codes for CATSTRNPNEQFF. Drawing the rest from reference TRBV5-4 and TRBJ2-1, the complete variable domain is ETGVTQSPTHLIKTRGQQVTLRCSSQSGHNTVSWYQQALGQGPQFIFQYYREEENGRGNFPPRFSGLQFPNYSSELNVNALELDDSALYLCATSTRNPNEQFFGPGTRLTVL.

This clone appeared a few times. The chain recombines TRBV4-3 with TRBJ2-2; maybe TRBD1 (6 bases). The CDR3 sequence is 14 residues long. CDR1 is LGHNA and CDR2 is YSLEER in the germline V gene. Trimming removed 6 bases at V and 4 bases at J, with 12 bases between. DNA for the CDR3: TGCGCCAGCAGACAGACAGGACTCACCGGGGAGCTGTTTTTT. Translation gives CASRQTGLTGELFF.

The chain couples TRBV6-6 to TRBJ2-7, with 12 bases fitting TRBD2. Germline trimming cut 5 bases from V and 4 bases from J; bases unmatched to any gene: 3. The CDR3 totals 14 residues. Germline lookup yields CDR1 MNHNY and CDR2 SVGAGI (reference sequence). CDR3 nucleotides: TGTGCCAGCAGTAAGACTAGCGGGAGTTACGAGCAGTACTTC. It translates to CASSKTSGSYEQYF.

V usage is TRBV4-1 and J usage is TRBJ1-5; D remains ambiguous. There are 17 residues in the CDR3. Germline assignment: CDR1 MGHRA and CDR2 YSYEKL. The ends were cut back, 0 bases at V and 2 bases at J, with 14 bases in the middle. The CDR3 nucleotides are TGCGCCAGCAGCCAAGATCGGAACGCGGGCGGCAATCAGCCCCAGCATTTT. Amino acids: CASSQDRNAGGNQPQHF.

This chain joins TRBV19 and TRBJ2-7; D is uncertain. Trimming stripped 3 bases from V and 1 base from J, with 7 bases between. Germline CDR1 LNHDA, CDR2 SQIVND (reference sequence). This CDR3 region has 13 residues. The CDR3 spells CASSIKLSYEQYF. For the CDR3, the DNA is TGTGCCAGTAGTATTAAACTGTCCTACGAGCAGTACTTC.

The V gene is TRBV4-1, the J gene TRBJ2-1; 11 bases align to TRBD2. CDR1 is MGHRA and CDR2 is YSYEKL in the germline V gene. The CDR3 spans 15 residues. J was trimmed by 6 bases and V by 4 bases; bases with no gene match: 5. In nucleotides, the CDR3 is TGCGCCAGCAGCCGAGTACTAGCGGGAGCCAATGAGCAGTTCTTC. It translates to CASSRVLAGANEQFF.

The J gene is TRBJ1-4, the V gene TRBV27; D is undetermined. The CDR3 sequence is 15 residues long. Between the trimmed V and J ends, which lost 6 bases and 10 bases, there was a span of 21 bases. From germline, CDR1 is MNHEY and CDR2 SMNVEV (reference sequence). The CDR3 region has the DNA TGTGCCAGCAGCCGAACCTCGGAGCCGTACGGAAAACTGTTTTTT. The encoded protein is CASSRTSEPYGKLFF.

The chain employs TRBV23-1 and TRBJ2-1, with D possibly TRBD1 on 5 matching bases. TRBV23-1 is an ORF for which the function is uncertain. There are 18 residues in the CDR3. Trimming pared 3 bases from V and 5 bases from J, leaving 23 bases between. The CDR3 DNA reads TGCGCCAGCAGTCAGGATCAGGGTGGGCACTACAAGCACAATGAGCAGTTCTTC. It is translated as CASSQDQGGHYKHNEQFF.

The chain links TRBV2 to TRBJ1-2; the D is unclear. The germline V gene has CDR1 SNHLY and CDR2 FYNNEI. This CDR3 contains 14 residues. V was pared by 3 bases and J by 8 bases, with 16 bases between. The CDR3 loop is CASSDRRTGAGYTF. The DNA of the CDR3 is TGTGCCAGCAGTGACAGACGGACGGGTGCAGGCTACACCTTC.

Only a few counts were recorded for this clone. Other DNA sequences in this sample translate to the same CDR3. The chain joins TRBV18 to TRBJ2-7; D uncertain. Trimming took off 3 bases at V and 3 bases at J, with 6 bases between the two ends. This CDR3 is 12 amino acids long. Germline CDR1 KGHSH, CDR2 LQKENI. The CDR3 region is CASSPGSYEQYF. CDR3 coding DNA: TGTGCCAGCTCACCGGGCAGCTACGAGCAGTACTTC.

The rearrangement uses TRBV6-1 and TRBJ1-2; D remains unclear. Trimming cost V 3 bases and J 4 bases, with 3 bases left between them. The CDR3 loop spans 11 amino acids. Per the germline V gene, CDR1 is MNHNS and CDR2 is SASEGT. The CDR3 region is CASSDFYGYTF. CDR3 sequence (DNA): TGTGCCAGCAGTGATTTCTATGGCTACACCTTC.

The rearrangement links TRBV5-6 to TRBJ2-1; no clear D. Looked up from germline, CDR1 is SGHDT and CDR2 is YYEEEE. Trimming cost V 4 bases and J 1 base, with 18 bases left between them. The CDR3 sequence is 17 residues long. CDR3: CASSPKLTRTSYNEQFF. The CDR3 nucleotides read TGTGCCAGCAGCCCAAAACTGACCCGTACTTCCTACAATGAGCAGTTCTTC.

Details on this clone: Distinct nucleotide sequences in the sample also encode this CDR3. V is TRBV10-3 and J is TRBJ2-2; 9 bases fit TRBD2. V trimming: 3 bases; J trimming: 5 bases; junction bases outside the gene matches: 1. This CDR3 has 14 residues. The germline V gene encodes CDR1 ENHRY and CDR2 SYGVKD. As DNA, the CDR3 is TGTGCCATCAGTGAAAGCGGGAGGACCGGGGAGCTGTTTTTT. Protein: CAISESGRTGELFF.

The genes are TRBV10-3 and TRBJ1-2; D ambiguous. There are 15 residues in the CDR3. V lost 4 bases and J lost 4, with 16 bases in between. The germline V gene has CDR1 ENHRY and CDR2 SYGVKD. CDR3 protein: CAISAVLSVSYGYTF. The CDR3 bases are TGTGCCATCAGTGCGGTTCTCTCAGTGTCCTATGGCTACACCTTC.

The chain has TRBV4-3 and TRBJ2-3; D remains ambiguous. The germline V gene encodes CDR1 LGHNA and CDR2 YSLEER. This CDR3 region has 15 residues. Trimming shortened V by 3 bases and J by 5 bases, and 15 bases separated the two germline ends. CDR3 bases: TGCGCCAGCAGCCAGTGGGGAATTTATGGAGATACGCAGTATTTT. This translates into CASSQWGIYGDTQYF.

V is TRBV19 and J is TRBJ2-1, with D perhaps assigned TRBD1 or TRBD2 (5 bases each). Per the germline V gene, CDR1 is LNHDA and CDR2 is SQIVND (reference sequence). The CDR3 is 13 amino acids. The V end lost 7 bases, the J end lost 4 bases, and 11 bases lay between the germline ends. The CDR3 loop reads CASNPGRYNEQFF. The CDR3 DNA sequence: TGTGCCAGTAACCCGGGGCGGTACAATGAGCAGTTCTTC.